These 28 T cell receptor beta chains share one sample of origin, sequenced in a study of blood T cell repertoires in COVID-19. Sequencing was performed with immunoSEQ multiplex PCR; in TCRdb, only in-frame clones are kept and a portion is missing. Counted here are 30,000 to 45,000 clones, about 85% occurring once; the ten biggest clones make up approximately 20%. Sequenced sample: peripheral blood. All receptors derive from a man in his 70s with acute or convalescent COVID-19.

This chain joins TRBV2 and TRBJ1-4; no firm D call. The CDR3 totals 13 residues. Trimming took 2 bases from V and 8 from J, leaving 9 bases between them. Germline lookup yields CDR1 SNHLY and CDR2 FYNNEI. CDR3 in amino acids: CASSERLREKLFF. The CDR3 DNA reads as TGTGCCAGCAGTGAACGACTGCGGGAAAAACTGTTTTTT.

CDR3 sequence (DNA): TGCGCCAGCAGCTTGGGTGGCGGGAACACTGAAGCTTTCTTT. Its translation: CASSLGGGNTEAFF. The V gene is TRBV5-1, the J gene TRBJ1-1; D unresolved. CDR1 and CDR2 from the germline V gene are SGHRS and YFSETQ. The CDR3 is 14 residues long. With 0 bases removed from V and 1 base from J, the gap between germline ends came to 7 bases.

The J gene is TRBJ2-7, the V gene TRBV12-3 or TRBV12-4; TRBD2 aligns across 10 bases. This CDR3 region has 13 residues. V gave up 5 bases and J gave up 2 bases; unmatched junction bases: 0. This chain's CDR3 is CASSSGRAYEQYF. The CDR3 DNA reads TGTGCCAGCAGTAGCGGGAGGGCCTACGAGCAGTACTTC.

Only a few counts were recorded for this clone. The chain combines TRBV5-1 with TRBJ1-1, with D perhaps TRBD1 (5 bases). V dropped 3 bases and J dropped 1 base, with 10 bases sitting between them. CDR3 length: 14 residues. The germline gives CDR1 SGHRS, CDR2 YFSETQ. CDR3 loop: CASSYDGGNTEAFF. CDR3 bases: TGCGCCAGCAGCTACGACGGGGGGAACACTGAAGCTTTCTTT.

This chain uses TRBV19 with TRBJ1-5, with 7 bases that match TRBD1. The CDR3 extends over 17 amino acids. The J segment lost 3 bases and the V segment lost 6 bases, leaving 14 bases of the junction unmatched. Per the germline V gene, CDR1 is LNHDA and CDR2 is SQIVND (reference sequence). The CDR3 DNA follows: TGTGCCAGTAGGGCGCGCCGACAGGGTGCCCTCAATCAGCCCCAGCATTTT. Translation: CASRARRQGALNQPQHF.

The V and J genes are TRBV3-1 (or the pseudogene TRBV3-2) and TRBJ2-1, with D maybe TRBD1 (6 bases). This CDR3 contains 14 residues. CDR1 and CDR2 (germline): LGHDT, YNNKEL (reference sequence). Trimming cost V 7 bases and J 6 bases, with 16 bases left between them. The CDR3 protein is CASNFAQGSNEQFF. The CDR3 nucleotides read TGTGCCAGCAACTTCGCCCAGGGGAGCAATGAGCAGTTCTTC.

V gene TRBV10-3 combines with J gene TRBJ1-5, with 8 nucleotides matching TRBD1. This CDR3 is built from 13 residues. The V and J ends lost 6 bases and 7 bases, in that order; junction bases with no gene match: 5. CDR1 is ENHRY, CDR2 SYGVKD, per germline. The CDR3 sequence: CAISGTGQQPQHF. CDR3 sequence (DNA): TGTGCCATCAGCGGGACAGGACAACAGCCCCAGCATTTT.

This clone appeared once. This rearrangement joins TRBV10-3 to TRBJ1-1, with unresolved D. Germline V gene data show CDR1 as ENHRY and CDR2 as SYGVKD. CDR3 length: 13 residues. With 8 bases removed from V and 4 bases from J, the gap between germline ends came to 14 bases. DNA of the CDR3: TGTGCCATCCTTCGACCGGGGAGCACTGAAGCTTTCTTT. Its translation is CAILRPGSTEAFF.

This chain links TRBV7-9 with TRBJ2-1; D not resolved. This CDR3 is 14 amino acids long. Trimming stripped 5 bases from V and 8 bases from J, with 16 bases between. Germline V CDR1 and CDR2: SEHNR, FQNEAQ (reference sequence). CDR3 DNA sequence: TGTGCCAGCAGCCCCCCCAGTAATTTCGATGAGCAGTTCTTC. Translation: CASSPPSNFDEQFF.

The chain has TRBV5-4 and TRBJ2-1; 9 positions agree with TRBD2. CDR3 length: 18 amino acids. V lost 0 bases, J lost 8 bases, and 15 bases stayed unmatched. Germline V lookup: CDR1 SGHNT, CDR2 YYREEE (reference sequence). CDR3 in amino acids: CASSLEGASGILSDEQFF. DNA of the CDR3: TGTGCCAGCAGCTTGGAGGGGGCTAGCGGGATTCTTTCAGATGAGCAGTTCTTC.

In DNA form, the CDR3 reads TGTGCCAGCAGCCAAGGTCAGTCTAGCAATCAGCCCCAGCATTTT. Residues: CASSQGQSSNQPQHF. The chain combines TRBV3-1 (or the pseudogene TRBV3-2) with TRBJ1-5; D is uncertain. V lost 1 base and J 0 bases, leaving 7 bases between the germline ends. The germline CDR1 and CDR2 sequences are LGHDT and YNNKEL (reference sequence). The CDR3 spans 15 residues.

V gene TRBV7-2 combines with J gene TRBJ2-5; TRBD2 is a possible D gene (6 bases). Germline V lookup: CDR1 SGHTA, CDR2 FQGNSA. This CDR3 region has 16 residues. Trimming cost V 5 bases and J 2 bases, with 18 bases left between them. This CDR3 reads CASSPLSTSRQETQYF. The CDR3 DNA reads as TGTGCCAGCAGCCCACTAAGTACTAGCAGACAAGAGACCCAGTACTTC.

V and J are TRBV9 and TRBJ1-5; D possibly corresponds to TRBD1 (6 bases). This CDR3 is 14 amino acids long. The V gene lost 2 bases and the J gene lost 4 bases, with 10 bases spanning the gap. The V gene's germline CDR1 is SGDLS and CDR2 YYNGEE. The chain's CDR3 is CASSVTGLNQPQHF. The CDR3 bases are TGTGCCAGCAGCGTTACAGGGCTGAATCAGCCCCAGCATTTT.

The rearrangement links TRBV28 to TRBJ2-5; D is perhaps TRBD1 (6 bases). The V gene lost 4 bases and the J gene lost 8 bases, with 20 bases spanning the gap. The CDR3 runs 15 residues. Looked up from germline, CDR1 is MDHEN and CDR2 is SYDVKM. The CDR3, as DNA: TGTGCCAGCAGTTCCCCCCCCCAGGGGTTGGGCACCCAGTACTTC. It specifies CASSSPPQGLGTQYF.

V and J are TRBV2 and TRBJ1-5; D is unresolved. The CDR3 covers 12 residues. V was clipped by 2 bases and J by 5 bases, with 4 bases between them. Germline V gene lookup returns CDR1 SNHLY and CDR2 FYNNEI. CDR3 bases: TGTGCCAGCAGTGAAAACTATCAGCCCCAGCATTTT. This translates into CASSENYQPQHF.

V gene TRBV15 combines with J gene TRBJ2-1; possible D gene TRBD2, 7 bases. V lost 0 bases to trimming and J lost 9 bases, with 15 bases between them. Germline-derived CDR1 and CDR2 are LNHNV and YYDKDF (reference sequence). The CDR3 runs 15 residues. In nucleotides, the CDR3 is TGTGCCACCAGCAGAGAACCGGGGGGCTCAGGTGAGCAGTTCTTC. Amino acid sequence: CATSREPGGSGEQFF.

This rearrangement joins TRBV18 to TRBJ2-5, with no clear D. The germline V gene encodes CDR1 KGHSH and CDR2 LQKENI. V lost 0 bases to trimming and J lost 0 bases, with 8 bases between them. The CDR3 is made up of 15 amino acids. In nucleotides, the CDR3 is TGTGCCAGCTCACCACCGTCCGAGAACCAAGAGACCCAGTACTTC. Amino acids: CASSPPSENQETQYF.

The chain recombines TRBV10-3 with TRBJ2-5, with 11 bases aligning to TRBD2. Germline trimming cut 5 bases from V and 1 base from J; bases unmatched to any gene: 6. Per the germline V gene, CDR1 is ENHRY and CDR2 is SYGVKD. The CDR3 totals 16 residues. CDR3 sequence reads: CAISLAGGGLQETQYF. The CDR3 coding sequence is TGTGCCATCAGTCTAGCGGGAGGAGGGCTCCAAGAGACCCAGTACTTC.

This chain joins TRBV7-2 and TRBJ2-5, with D unresolved. This CDR3 is 12 amino acids long. Deletions cut 3 bases from V and 5 bases from J, with 7 bases between. The V gene's germline CDR1 is SGHTA and CDR2 FQGNSA. Written as DNA, the CDR3 is TGTGCCAGCAGCTTTTCCGGTGAGACCCAGTACTTC. This codes for CASSFSGETQYF.

The chain recombines TRBV3-1 (or the pseudogene TRBV3-2) with TRBJ1-1; TRBD1 matches at 9 bases. V lost 4 bases, J lost 4 bases, and 10 bases stayed unmatched. The CDR3 has 16 amino acids. CDR1 and CDR2 from the germline V gene are LGHDT and YNNKEL (reference sequence). CDR3 nucleotide sequence: TGTGCCAGCAGCCGAAGGTTTACAGGGGGCCTCACTGAAGCTTTCTTT. Protein sequence: CASSRRFTGGLTEAFF.

The gene calls are TRBV9 and TRBJ2-2; possibly TRBD2 for D (7 bases). The germline V gene encodes CDR1 SGDLS and CDR2 YYNGEE. There are 16 residues in the CDR3. V lost 4 bases and J 0 bases, leaving 13 bases between the germline ends. As DNA, the CDR3 is TGTGCCAGCAGCCTTACGGGGGGCCCGAACACCGGGGAGCTGTTTTTT. This translates into CASSLTGGPNTGELFF.

This clone has a single count. The chain joins TRBV5-1 to TRBJ2-5; 8 bases fit TRBD2. CDR1 is SGHRS, CDR2 YFSETQ, per germline. The CDR3 covers 14 residues. J gave up 2 bases and V 4 bases, and 4 bases lay outside the gene matches. The CDR3 coding sequence is TGCGCCAGCAGCCCGGCGGGGGGACAAGAGACCCAGTACTTC. This gives the protein CASSPAGGQETQYF.

This clone has a handful of counts. The chain uses TRBV12-3 or TRBV12-4 and TRBJ1-2; 9 bases align to TRBD1. J lost 8 bases, V lost 7 bases, and 8 bases had no gene match. This CDR3 has 13 amino acids. The CDR3 bases are TGTGCCAGCAATACGGACAGGGGCTACGGCTACACCTTC. It codes for CASNTDRGYGYTF.

The chain uses TRBV9 and TRBJ2-7; no definite D call. The CDR3 extends over 13 amino acids. V lost 0 bases and J lost 6, with 10 bases in between. Germline values: CDR1 SGDLS, CDR2 YYNGEE. The CDR3 here is CASSVAPLFEQYF. CDR3 sequence (DNA): TGTGCCAGCAGCGTAGCCCCTCTTTTCGAGCAGTACTTC.

The chain combines TRBV2 with TRBJ2-5; D gene ambiguous. Trimming took 0 bases from V and 3 from J, leaving 2 bases between them. The CDR3 runs to 12 residues. Germline V gene lookup returns CDR1 SNHLY and CDR2 FYNNEI. The CDR3 nucleotides are TGTGCCAGCAGTGAAGCCGAAGAGACCCAGTACTTC. Its protein is CASSEAEETQYF.

The chain links TRBV9 to TRBJ2-6; D may be TRBD1 (6 bases). V was shortened by 3 bases and J by 0 bases, with 16 bases between the two germline ends. CDR1 and CDR2 from the germline V gene are SGDLS and YYNGEE. CDR3 size: 18 residues. The CDR3 spells CASSALGAGISGANVLTF. As DNA, the CDR3 is TGTGCCAGCAGCGCCTTGGGGGCAGGGATCTCTGGGGCCAACGTCCTGACTTTC.

This clone was seen only once. The V call is TRBV14, the J call TRBJ2-7; 8 nucleotides agree with TRBD1. Germline CDR1 SGHDN, CDR2 FVKESK. The CDR3 has 13 residues. CDR3 loop: CATSDRVSYEQYF. The CDR3 region has the DNA TGTGCGACGTCGGACAGGGTCTCCTACGAGCAGTACTTC.

This rearrangement joins TRBV3-1 (or the pseudogene TRBV3-2) to TRBJ2-3, with D unclear. Per germline, CDR1 LGHDT and CDR2 YNNKEL (reference sequence). This CDR3 region has 17 residues. V lost 0 bases to trimming and J lost 2 bases, with 15 bases between them. CDR3 sequence (DNA): TGTGCCAGCAGCCAAGATCTGGGCATCTCCTCCACAGATACGCAGTATTTT. It yields the protein CASSQDLGISSTDTQYF.